This T cell receptor (beta chain) was retrieved from a study of early T cells in non-severe SARS-CoV-2 infection. General observations from the study: Database matching using VDJdb favored anti-spike CD8 responses, with private and CD4 specificities left missing.

Each CDR3 protein gets one entry after TCRdb re-called the 5' RACE reads with MiXCR. The profile shows 65,000 to 80,000 distinct CDR3 sequences, over 10% of them singletons. This clonotype was observed at least ten times. Its specificity is unknown. The CDR3 covers 15 residues. CDR1 and CDR2 (germline): SEHNR, FQNEAQ (reference sequence). V lost 1 base, J lost 2 bases, and 5 bases stayed unmatched. This chain connects TRBV7-9 to TRBJ2-7, with 7 bases aligning to TRBD1. What was sequenced was whole blood. This receptor was identified in an adult who was a healthcare worker with PCR-confirmed SARS-CoV-2 infection or an uninfected control (not recorded which). The CDR3 coding sequence is TGTGCCAGCAGCTTAGGTGGGACAGAGACCTACGAGCAGTACTTC. This encodes CASSLGGTETYEQYF.